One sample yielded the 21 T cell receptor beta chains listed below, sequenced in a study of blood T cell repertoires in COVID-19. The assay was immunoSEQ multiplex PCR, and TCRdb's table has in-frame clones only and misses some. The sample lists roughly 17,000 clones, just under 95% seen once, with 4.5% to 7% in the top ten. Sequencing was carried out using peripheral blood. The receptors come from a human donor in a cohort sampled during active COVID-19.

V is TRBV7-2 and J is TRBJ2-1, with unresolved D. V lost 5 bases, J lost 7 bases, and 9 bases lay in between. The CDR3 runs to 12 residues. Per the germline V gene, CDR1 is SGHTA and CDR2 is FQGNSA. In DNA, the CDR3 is TGTGCCAGCAGCAGACCACTAAATGAGCAGTTCTTC. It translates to CASSRPLNEQFF.

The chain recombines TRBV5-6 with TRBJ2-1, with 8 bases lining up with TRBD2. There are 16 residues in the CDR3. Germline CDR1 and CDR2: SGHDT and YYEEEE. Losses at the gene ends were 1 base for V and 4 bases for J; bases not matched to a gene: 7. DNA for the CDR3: TGTGCCAGCAGCTTGCCAAGCGGGGGCTCGTACAATGAGCAGTTCTTC. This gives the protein CASSLPSGGSYNEQFF.

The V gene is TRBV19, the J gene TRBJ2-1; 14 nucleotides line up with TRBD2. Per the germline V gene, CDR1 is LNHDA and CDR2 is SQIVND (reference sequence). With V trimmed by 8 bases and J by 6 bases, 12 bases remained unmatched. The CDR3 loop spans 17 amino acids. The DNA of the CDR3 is TGTGCCAGTCGGGGGGGACTAGCGGGAGATGATGGCAATGAGCAGTTCTTC. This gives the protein CASRGGLAGDDGNEQFF.

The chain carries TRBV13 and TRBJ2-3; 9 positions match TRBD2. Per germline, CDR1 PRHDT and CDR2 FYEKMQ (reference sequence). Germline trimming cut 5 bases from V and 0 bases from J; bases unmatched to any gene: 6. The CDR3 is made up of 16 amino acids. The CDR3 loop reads CASSTLAGRSTDTQYF. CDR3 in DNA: TGTGCCAGCAGCACCCTAGCGGGGCGGAGCACAGATACGCAGTATTTT.

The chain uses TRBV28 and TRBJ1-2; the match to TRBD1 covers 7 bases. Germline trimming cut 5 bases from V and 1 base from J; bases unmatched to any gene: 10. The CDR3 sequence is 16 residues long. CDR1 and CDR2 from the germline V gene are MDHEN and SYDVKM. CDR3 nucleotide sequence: TGTGCCAGCAGTGACCCCAGGGGGATGTTTAACTATGGCTACACCTTC. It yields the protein CASSDPRGMFNYGYTF.

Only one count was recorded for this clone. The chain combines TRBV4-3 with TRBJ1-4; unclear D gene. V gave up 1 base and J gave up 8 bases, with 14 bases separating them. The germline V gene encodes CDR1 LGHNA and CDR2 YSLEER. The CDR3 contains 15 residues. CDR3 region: CASSQVNSVNEKLFF. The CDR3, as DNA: TGCGCCAGCAGCCAAGTAAACAGTGTTAACGAAAAACTGTTTTTT.

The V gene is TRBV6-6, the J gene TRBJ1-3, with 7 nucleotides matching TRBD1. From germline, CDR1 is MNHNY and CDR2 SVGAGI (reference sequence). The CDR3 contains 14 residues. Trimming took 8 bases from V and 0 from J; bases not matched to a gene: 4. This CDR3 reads CASSDRASGNTIYF. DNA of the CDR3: TGTGCCAGCTCTGACAGGGCCTCTGGAAACACCATATATTTT.

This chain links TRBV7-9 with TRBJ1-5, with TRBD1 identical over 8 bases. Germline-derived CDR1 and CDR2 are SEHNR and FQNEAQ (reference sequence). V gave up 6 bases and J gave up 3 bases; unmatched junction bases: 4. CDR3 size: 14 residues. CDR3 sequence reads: CASSSQGVNQPQHF. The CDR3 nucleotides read TGTGCCAGCAGTTCACAGGGGGTCAATCAGCCCCAGCATTTT.

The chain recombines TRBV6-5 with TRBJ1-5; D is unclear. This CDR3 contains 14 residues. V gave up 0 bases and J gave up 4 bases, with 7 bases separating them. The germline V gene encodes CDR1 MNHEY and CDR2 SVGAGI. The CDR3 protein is CASSYSWSNQPQHF. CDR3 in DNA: TGTGCCAGCAGTTACTCGTGGAGTAATCAGCCCCAGCATTTT.

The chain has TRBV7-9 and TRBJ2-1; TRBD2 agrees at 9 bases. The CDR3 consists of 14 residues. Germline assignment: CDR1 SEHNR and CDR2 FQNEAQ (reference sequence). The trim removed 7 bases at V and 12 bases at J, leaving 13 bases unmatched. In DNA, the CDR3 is TGTGCCAGCATAACGGCGCGGGAGGGGCAGGGGCAGTTCTTC. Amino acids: CASITAREGQGQFF. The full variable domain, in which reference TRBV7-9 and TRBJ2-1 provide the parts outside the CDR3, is DTGVSQNPRHKITKRGQNVTFRCDPISEHNRLYWYRQTLGQGPEFLTYFQNEAQLEKSRLLSDRFSAERPKGSFSTLEIQRTEQGDSAMYLCASITAREGQGQFFGPGTRLTVL.

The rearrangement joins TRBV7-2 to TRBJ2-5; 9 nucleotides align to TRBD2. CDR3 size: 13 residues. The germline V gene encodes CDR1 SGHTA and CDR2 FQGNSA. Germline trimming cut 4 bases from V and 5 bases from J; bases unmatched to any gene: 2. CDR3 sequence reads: CASSSGLAETQYF. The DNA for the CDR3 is TGTGCCAGCAGCTCCGGACTAGCGGAGACCCAGTACTTC.

The CDR3 loop reads CSAAGPLNAFF. The CDR3 region has the DNA TGCAGTGCTGCTGGGCCACTGAATGCTTTCTTT. The chain carries TRBV20-1 and TRBJ1-1; D is uncertain. The V and J ends lost 5 bases and 11 bases respectively, with 15 bases between them. The CDR3 consists of 11 residues. The germline gives CDR1 DFQATT, CDR2 SNEGSKA (reference sequence).

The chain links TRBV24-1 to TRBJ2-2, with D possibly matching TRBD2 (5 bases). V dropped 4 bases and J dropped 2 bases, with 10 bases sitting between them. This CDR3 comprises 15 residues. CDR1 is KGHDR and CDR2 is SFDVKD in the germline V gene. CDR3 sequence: CATSETRGNTGELFF. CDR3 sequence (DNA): TGTGCCACCAGTGAAACCCGGGGAAACACCGGGGAGCTGTTTTTT.

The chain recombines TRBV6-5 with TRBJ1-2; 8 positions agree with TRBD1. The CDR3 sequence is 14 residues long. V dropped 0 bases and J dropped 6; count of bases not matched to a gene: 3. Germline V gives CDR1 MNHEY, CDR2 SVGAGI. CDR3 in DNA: TGTGCCAGCAGTTACTCGACAGGGGCGGATGGCTACACCTTC. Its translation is CASSYSTGADGYTF.

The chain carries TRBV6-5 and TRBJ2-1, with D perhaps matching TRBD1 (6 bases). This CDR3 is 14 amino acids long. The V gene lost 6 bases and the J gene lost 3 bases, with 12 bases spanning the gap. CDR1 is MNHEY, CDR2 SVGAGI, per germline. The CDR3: CASSLTGIYNEQFF. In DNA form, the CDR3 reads TGTGCCAGCAGCTTGACAGGAATCTACAATGAGCAGTTCTTC.

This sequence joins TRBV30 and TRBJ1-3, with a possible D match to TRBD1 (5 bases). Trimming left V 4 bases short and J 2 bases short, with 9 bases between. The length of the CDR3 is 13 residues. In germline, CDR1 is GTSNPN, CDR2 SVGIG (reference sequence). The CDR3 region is CAWKEGPGNTIYF. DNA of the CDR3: TGTGCCTGGAAGGAGGGACCTGGAAACACCATATATTTT.

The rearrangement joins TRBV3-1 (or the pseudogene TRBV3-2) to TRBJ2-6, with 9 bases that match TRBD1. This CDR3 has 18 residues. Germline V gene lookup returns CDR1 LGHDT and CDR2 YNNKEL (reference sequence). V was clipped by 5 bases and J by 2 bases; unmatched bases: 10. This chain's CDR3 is CASSKQGASRTGANVLTF. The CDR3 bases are TGTGCCAGCAGCAAACAGGGGGCATCCCGAACTGGGGCCAACGTCCTGACTTTC.

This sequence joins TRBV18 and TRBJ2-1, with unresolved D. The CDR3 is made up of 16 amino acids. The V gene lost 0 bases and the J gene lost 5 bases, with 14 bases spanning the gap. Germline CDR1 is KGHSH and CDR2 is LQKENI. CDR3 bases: TGTGCCAGCTCACCACCGGCGGCCAGTAAAAACAATGAGCAGTTCTTC. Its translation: CASSPPAASKNNEQFF.

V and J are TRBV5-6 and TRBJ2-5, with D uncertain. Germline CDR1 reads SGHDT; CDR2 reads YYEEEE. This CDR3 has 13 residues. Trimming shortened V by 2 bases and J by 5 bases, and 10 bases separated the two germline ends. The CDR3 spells CASSFRGSETQYF. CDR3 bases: TGTGCCAGCAGCTTTAGAGGTTCCGAGACCCAGTACTTC.

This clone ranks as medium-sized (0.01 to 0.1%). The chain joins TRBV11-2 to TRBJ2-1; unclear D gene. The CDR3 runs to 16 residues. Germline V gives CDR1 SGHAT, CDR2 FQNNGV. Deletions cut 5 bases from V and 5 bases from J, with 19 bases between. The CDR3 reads CASSAPARATNNEQFF. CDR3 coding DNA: TGTGCCAGCAGCGCGCCCGCTAGAGCTACTAACAATGAGCAGTTCTTC.

This CDR3 is CASSPITAGNTIYF. CDR3 sequence (DNA): TGTGCCAGCAGCCCAATAACTGCTGGAAACACCATATATTTT. The rearrangement uses TRBV27 and TRBJ1-3; no firm D call. The CDR3 extends over 14 amino acids. Germline V CDR1 and CDR2: MNHEY, SMNVEV (reference sequence). Trimming shortened V by 6 bases and J by 2 bases, and 11 bases separated the two germline ends.